This entry lists 21 T cell receptor beta chains sequenced from one sample in a study of graft-versus-host responses after intestinal transplantation. No antigen has been identified for these receptors. Only in-frame clones appear in the TCRdb table, and some are missing; sequencing was by immunoSEQ multiplex PCR. The table records 40,000 to 55,000 clones, approximately 95% of them present only once. This specimen was unstimulated CD8+ T cells sorted from spleen or lymph node cells, taken before transplant. These receptors all come from a human donor who was the organ donor for an intestinal transplant.

The chain uses TRBV7-2 and TRBJ2-5, with 10 bases lining up with TRBD2. Trimming took 3 bases from V and 3 from J; bases not matched to a gene: 7. Germline loops: CDR1 SGHTA, CDR2 FQGNSA. The CDR3 is 16 amino acids. This CDR3 reads CASSLGTSGEKETQYF. The CDR3 coding sequence is TGTGCCAGCAGCTTGGGCACTAGCGGGGAGAAAGAGACCCAGTACTTC.

The gene calls are TRBV5-1 and TRBJ2-1; TRBD2 matches at 12 bases. The length of the CDR3 is 18 residues. V lost 3 bases to trimming and J lost 5 bases; unmatched junction nucleotides: 12. Germline CDR1 is SGHRS and CDR2 is YFSETQ. CDR3 nucleotide sequence: TGCGCCAGCAGCTCAGGACTAGCGGGGTCTGGGGCTAACAATGAGCAGTTCTTC. This translates into CASSSGLAGSGANNEQFF.

In its sample, this clone was seen a few times. The chain is built from TRBV6-5 and TRBJ2-7, with 7 bases matching TRBD1. CDR3 length: 15 residues. The ends lost 0 bases at V and 3 bases at J; junction bases unmatched: 5. Germline V gene data show CDR1 as MNHEY and CDR2 as SVGAGI. CDR3 loop: CASSYSSGQSYEQYF. Written as DNA, the CDR3 is TGTGCCAGCAGTTACTCGTCGGGACAGAGCTACGAGCAGTACTTC.

The rearrangement uses TRBV7-3 and TRBJ2-3, with 10 bases that match TRBD2. Trimming at V came to 4 bases and at J to 0 bases, leaving 10 bases not matched to a gene. The CDR3 length is 18 residues. The V gene's germline CDR1 is SGHTA and CDR2 FQGTGA. The CDR3 DNA is TGTGCCAGCAGCTCGACCCGCGGACTAGCGGCCAGCACAGATACGCAGTATTTT. Translating it yields CASSSTRGLAASTDTQYF.

The rearrangement links TRBV19 to TRBJ1-5; D is possibly TRBD1 (6 bases). The CDR3 totals 16 residues. The germline V and J ends were trimmed by 3 bases and 4 bases, with 16 bases remaining between them. Per the germline V gene, CDR1 is LNHDA and CDR2 is SQIVND (reference sequence). CDR3 sequence reads: CASSMGTGQMNQPQHF. Written as DNA, the CDR3 is TGTGCCAGTAGTATGGGAACTGGACAGATGAATCAGCCCCAGCATTTT.

V gene TRBV7-2 combines with J gene TRBJ1-1; D is ambiguous. Germline-derived CDR1 and CDR2 are SGHTA and FQGNSA. V gave up 7 bases and J gave up 1 base, with 10 bases separating them. This CDR3 has 13 amino acids. The DNA for the CDR3 is TGTGCCAGCACCCTCGTTTCGAACACTGAAGCTTTCTTT. Its translation: CASTLVSNTEAFF.

Written as DNA, the CDR3 is TGTGCCAGCAGCTTAGAGGGACTGTCTAACAATGAGCAGTTCTTC. Translating gives CASSLEGLSNNEQFF. The J gene is TRBJ2-1, the V gene TRBV7-3, with a tentative D call TRBD2 (6 bases). The CDR3 is 15 amino acids. Looked up from germline, CDR1 is SGHTA and CDR2 is FQGTGA. Trimming stripped 2 bases from V and 5 bases from J, with 13 bases between.

The genes are TRBV19 and TRBJ2-7; D may be TRBD1 or TRBD2 (5 bases each). The germline gives CDR1 LNHDA, CDR2 SQIVND (reference sequence). Trimming cost V 3 bases and J 2 bases, with 11 bases left between them. The CDR3 covers 14 residues. CDR3 sequence (DNA): TGTGCCAGTAGTATGTTCGGGGCCACCTACGAGCAGTACTTC. Translation: CASSMFGATYEQYF.

The chain carries TRBV6-6 and TRBJ1-2; tentative D call: TRBD1 (5 bases). The CDR3 runs 15 residues. Germline V gene lookup returns CDR1 MNHNY and CDR2 SVGAGI (reference sequence). Trimming took off 2 bases at V and 5 bases at J, with 15 bases between the two ends. The CDR3 spells CASSYPDSSPYGYTF. CDR3 sequence (DNA): TGTGCCAGCAGTTACCCTGACAGTTCACCTTATGGCTACACCTTC.

The chain is built from TRBV29-1 and TRBJ2-7, with 8 bases matching TRBD1. Germline V lookup: CDR1 SQVTM, CDR2 ANQGSEA. J gave up 0 bases and V 5 bases, and 6 bases lay outside the gene matches. The CDR3 has 14 amino acids. CDR3 in amino acids: CSVRGTGFSYEQYF. In DNA, the CDR3 is TGCAGCGTTCGCGGGACAGGATTCTCCTACGAGCAGTACTTC.

This chain uses TRBV29-1 with TRBJ2-7, with D possibly matching TRBD2 (7 bases). The germline CDR1 and CDR2 sequences are SQVTM and ANQGSEA. V was clipped by 1 base and J by 3 bases, with 10 bases between them. This CDR3 spans 13 amino acids. CDR3: CSVEAGGHYEQYF. For the CDR3, the DNA is TGCAGCGTTGAAGCGGGGGGCCACTACGAGCAGTACTTC.

This chain connects TRBV28 to TRBJ1-1; no reliable D call. Germline V gives CDR1 MDHEN, CDR2 SYDVKM. This CDR3 region has 14 residues. Trimming took 5 bases from V and 1 from J, leaving 11 bases between them. The CDR3 DNA follows: TGTGCCAGCAGTCCCCTCCCGGGGAACACTGAAGCTTTCTTT. Protein: CASSPLPGNTEAFF.

The chain couples TRBV19 to TRBJ1-1; a weak D match, TRBD1 (6 bases). The CDR3 runs 17 residues. V was trimmed by 5 bases and J by 0 bases, leaving 19 bases between them. Germline V lookup: CDR1 LNHDA, CDR2 SQIVND (reference sequence). For the CDR3, the DNA is TGTGCCAGTAGTCCCCGATCCGACGCAGGGGTGAACACTGAAGCTTTCTTT. It translates to CASSPRSDAGVNTEAFF.

The V call is TRBV5-6, the J call TRBJ2-5, with D tentatively TRBD2 (5 bases). The CDR3 sequence is 14 residues long. V dropped 1 base and J dropped 5 bases, with 12 bases sitting between them. Germline lookup yields CDR1 SGHDT and CDR2 YYEEEE. CDR3 nucleotide sequence: TGTGCCAGCAGCTTGTATCTAGCCCGGGAGACCCAGTACTTC. Translating it yields CASSLYLARETQYF.

V gene TRBV20-1 combines with J gene TRBJ2-7; the D is unclear. The CDR3 is made up of 11 amino acids. Trimming stripped 0 bases from V and 7 bases from J, with 7 bases between. Looked up from germline, CDR1 is DFQATT and CDR2 is SNEGSKA (reference sequence). This CDR3 is CSARDPIEQYF. The CDR3 bases are TGCAGTGCTAGAGACCCCATAGAGCAGTACTTC.

V and J are TRBV19 and TRBJ1-4; 7 positions match TRBD1. The CDR3 contains 16 residues. The V segment lost 5 bases and the J segment 0 bases; nucleotides outside the gene matches: 6. CDR1 and CDR2 (germline): LNHDA, SQIVND (reference sequence). For the CDR3, the DNA is TGTGCCAGTAGTGGTACAGGGGAGGCAACTAATGAAAAACTGTTTTTT. Translated: CASSGTGEATNEKLFF.

This chain links TRBV6-5 with TRBJ2-5; either TRBD1 or TRBD2 may supply D (6 bases each). The end of the DNA fits TRBJ2-7 better, so the J call may be wrong. Germline V CDR1 and CDR2: MNHEY, SVGAGI. The CDR3 spans 15 residues. In nucleotides, the CDR3 is TGTGCCAGCAGTTTGGGGGGCGAGGCCTCCTACGAGCAGTACTTC. This gives the protein CASSLGGEASYEQYF.

The V call is TRBV19, the J call TRBJ2-2, with a possible D match to TRBD2 (6 bases). CDR3 size: 17 residues. From germline, CDR1 is LNHDA and CDR2 SQIVND (reference sequence). Between the trimmed V and J ends, which lost 3 bases and 5 bases, there was a span of 19 bases. The CDR3 spells CASSMGGLNLGTGELFF. In DNA form, the CDR3 reads TGTGCCAGTAGTATGGGGGGATTAAACTTGGGGACCGGGGAGCTGTTTTTT.

The chain has TRBV11-2 and TRBJ2-3, with D possibly being TRBD1 (5 bases). Germline CDR1 is SGHAT and CDR2 is FQNNGV. Trimming cost V 8 bases and J 5 bases, with 11 bases left between them. The CDR3 is 12 amino acids. DNA of the CDR3: TGTGCCAGCGCCAGGGCTGGAGATACGCAGTATTTT. Protein: CASARAGDTQYF. Filled out from reference TRBV11-2 and TRBJ2-3, the complete variable domain reads EAGVAQSPRYKIIEKRQSVAFWCNPISGHATLYWYQQILGQGPKLLIQFQNNGVVDDSQLPKDRFSAERLKGVDSTLKIQPAKLEDSAVYLCASARAGDTQYFGPGTRLTVL.

The genes are TRBV19 and TRBJ1-5, with TRBD1 as a possible D gene (6 bases). CDR3 size: 15 residues. Germline V gene sequence: CDR1 LNHDA, CDR2 SQIVND (reference sequence). V gave up 3 bases and J gave up 2 bases, with 11 bases separating them. CDR3 protein: CASSIWGAGNQPQHF. Written as DNA, the CDR3 is TGTGCCAGTAGTATCTGGGGGGCGGGCAATCAGCCCCAGCATTTT. Variable domain in full (rest from reference TRBV19 and TRBJ1-5): DGGITQSPKYLFRKEGQNVTLSCEQNLNHDAMYWYRQDPGQGLRLIYYSQIVNDFQKGDIAEGYSVSREKKESFPLTVTSAQKNPTAFYLCASSIWGAGNQPQHFGDGTRLSIL.

Concerning this clone itself: The identical CDR3 is also encoded by other nucleotide sequences in the sample. V is TRBV28 and J is TRBJ1-6; D is ambiguous. CDR3 size: 12 residues. Trimming removed 8 bases from V and 7 bases from J, with 9 bases in between. Germline V gene data show CDR1 as MDHEN and CDR2 as SYDVKM. CDR3 in amino acids: CASLEVNSPLHF. CDR3 DNA: TGTGCCAGCTTAGAGGTGAATTCACCCCTCCACTTT.